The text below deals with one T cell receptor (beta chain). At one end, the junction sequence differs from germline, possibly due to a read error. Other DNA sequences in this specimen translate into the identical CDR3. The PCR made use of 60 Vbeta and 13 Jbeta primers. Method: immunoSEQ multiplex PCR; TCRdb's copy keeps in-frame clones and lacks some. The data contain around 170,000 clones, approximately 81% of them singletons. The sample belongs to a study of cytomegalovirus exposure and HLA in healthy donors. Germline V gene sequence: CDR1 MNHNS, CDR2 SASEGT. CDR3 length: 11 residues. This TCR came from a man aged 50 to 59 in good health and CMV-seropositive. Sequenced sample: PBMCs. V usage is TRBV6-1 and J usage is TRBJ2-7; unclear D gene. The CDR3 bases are TGTGCTAGCAGTGACCACTACGAGCAGTACTTC. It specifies CASSDHYEQYF.